These T cell receptor beta chains were read from a single sample in a study of shared clonotypes between healthy human individuals. The repertoire was sequenced with immunoSEQ multiplex PCR; TCRdb's copy has only in-frame clones and lacks some. Of more than 2 million clones listed, approximately 94% are singletons. Material: naive CD4+ T cells sorted from blood. Receptor source: a young man in good health. CDR3s include the opening cysteine and the closing phenylalanine or tryptophan. The D gene is left open where the match is weak. Some rows have no size entry. The others give once, few or many, or a class for an expanded clone.

v_call	clone_size	d_call	j_call	cdr3_nt	cdr3_aa
TRBV6-5	-	-	TRBJ2-7	TGTGCCAGCAGTTACTCTCCCAGGAGCTCCTACGAGCAGTACTTC	CASSYSPRSSYEQYF
TRBV7-9	-	-	TRBJ2-6	TGTGCCAGCAGCTCGAAGTTTACCTCTGGGGCCAACGTCCTGACTTTC	CASSSKFTSGANVLTF
TRBV7-2	-	-	TRBJ2-4	TGTGCCAGCAGCTTAGTATGGGGCTACACCAAAAACATTCAGTACTTC	CASSLVWGYTKNIQYF
TRBV7-2	-	-	TRBJ2-2	TGTGCCAGCAGCTTTACAGGGTCAGGGGCCGGGGAGCTGTTTTTT	CASSFTGSGAGELFF
TRBV2	-	-	TRBJ2-5	TGTGCCAGCACTGGGACGGCAAGGGAGGAGACCCAGTACTTC	CASTGTAREETQYF
TRBV7-2	-	-	TRBJ2-3	TGTGCCAGCAGCTCATATGTGGATACGCAGTATTTT	CASSSYVDTQYF
TRBV19	-	TRBD2	TRBJ2-1	TGTGCCAGTAGTAGATCTAGCGGTCAGATCTACAATGAGCAGTTCTTC	CASSRSSGQIYNEQFF
TRBV5-4	-	-	TRBJ2-7	TGTGCCAGCAGCTTGGAAACTTCACCATCCTACGAGCAGTACTTC	CASSLETSPSYEQYF
TRBV7-9	-	-	TRBJ1-4	TGTGCCAGCAGCTCCGGGGAGGGGGTTGAAAAACTGTTTTTT	CASSSGEGVEKLFF
TRBV27	once	-	TRBJ1-1	TGTGCCAGCAGTTTATCGTCCTATGCGACTGAAGCTTTCTTT	CASSLSSYATEAFF
TRBV6-1	-	-	TRBJ2-7	TGTGCCAGCAGGACCAGGGGAGGAGACTCCTACGAGCAGTACTTC	CASRTRGGDSYEQYF
TRBV4-3	-	TRBD2	TRBJ2-7	TGCGCCAGCAGCCAAGGGACTAGCGGGAGGTCGTACGAGCAGTACTTC	CASSQGTSGRSYEQYF
TRBV4-1	-	-	TRBJ2-1	TGCGCCAGCAGCCAAGATGGCACAGGGACCTACAATGAGCAGTTCTTC	CASSQDGTGTYNEQFF
TRBV10-3	-	-	TRBJ2-3	TGTGCCATCAGTGGTCCGGACCTAAGCACAGATACGCAGTATTTT	CAISGPDLSTDTQYF
TRBV6-6	-	-	TRBJ1-2	TGTGCCAGCACTTCCTCGACAGACGGTAACTATGGCTACACCTTC	CASTSSTDGNYGYTF
TRBV18	-	TRBD1	TRBJ2-7	TGTGCCAGCTCAATCCGGGACAGGGCTCTCGAGCAGTACTTC	CASSIRDRALEQYF
TRBV4-1	-	-	TRBJ1-2	TGCGCCAGCAGCCAAGCCCGGCCAAATCGTCGAGGCTACACCTTC	CASSQARPNRRGYTF
TRBV30	-	-	TRBJ2-5	TGTGCCTGGAGTGTACAACAGGCGGAGACCCAGTACTTC	CAWSVQQAETQYF
TRBV12-5	-	-	TRBJ2-7	TGTGCTAGTGTCTCGCCGAACCTCCACGAGCAGTACTTC	CASVSPNLHEQYF
TRBV10-3	-	-	TRBJ1-1	TGTGCCATTAACGGGGTCGAATTAGGGACTGAAGCTTTCTTT	CAINGVELGTEAFF
TRBV9	-	TRBD2	TRBJ2-3	TGTGCCAGCAGCGGGGCCCCTAGCGGGGGGACAGATACGCAGTATTTT	CASSGAPSGGTDTQYF
TRBV18	-	-	TRBJ2-7	TGTGCCAGCTCCTCCTCGGGATCTGGGAGGGGGAGTTACACCTACGAGCAGTACTTC	CASSSSGSGRGSYTYEQYF
TRBV5-1	-	-	TRBJ1-3	TGCGCCAGCAGCTTGGCAGGGCCTGATCGCTCTGGAAACACCATATATTTT	CASSLAGPDRSGNTIYF
TRBV5-6	few	TRBD2	TRBJ2-3	TGTGCCAGCAGCTCTAGCGGGGATACGCAGTATTTT	CASSSSGDTQYF
TRBV6-5	-	TRBD1	TRBJ1-1	TGTGCCAGCGGAACAGGGGTCACTGAAGCTTTCTTT	CASGTGVTEAFF
TRBV28	once	-	TRBJ1-2	TGTGCCAGCAGTTCCCCCGGCAGTAACTATGGCTACACCTTC	CASSSPGSNYGYTF
TRBV6-6	-	-	TRBJ2-7	TGTGCCAGCAGCTTTAATATTTACGAGCAGTACTTC	CASSFNIYEQYF
TRBV6-5	-	-	TRBJ1-6	TGTGCCAGCAGTTTAGAAGACCCCTCTCCCCTCCACTTT	CASSLEDPSPLHF
TRBV28	-	-	TRBJ1-2	TGTGCCAGCAGTTCCAGGTTAAATGGCTACACCTTC	CASSSRLNGYTF
TRBV30	-	-	TRBJ1-5	TGTGCCTGGAGTGAAACACTGGGAAACAATCAGCCCCAGCATTTT	CAWSETLGNNQPQHF
TRBV29-1	-	-	TRBJ2-7	TGCAGCGGGGGGATGCAGGGGACCTACGAGCAGTACTTC	CSGGMQGTYEQYF
TRBV11-2	-	TRBD2	TRBJ2-3	TGTGCCAGCAGCCGGAGACTAGCGTTAGATACGCAGTATTTT	CASSRRLALDTQYF
TRBV6-5	-	-	TRBJ2-7	TGTGCCAGCAGTTACCCGACAGACGAGCAGTACTTC	CASSYPTDEQYF
TRBV19	-	TRBD1	TRBJ1-6	TGTGCCAGCCGACTTGGACAGGGAGCAATTAATTCACCCCTCCACTTT	CASRLGQGAINSPLHF
TRBV7-2	-	TRBD2	TRBJ2-3	TGTGCCAGCAGCGCTGGGACTAGCCCAGATACGCAGTATTTT	CASSAGTSPDTQYF
TRBV20-1	-	-	TRBJ1-1	TGCAGTGCTAGAGAACTTACTGAAGCTTTCTTT	CSARELTEAFF
TRBV7-2	-	-	TRBJ1-2	TGTGCCAGCACTCGTGGGATTAACTATGGCTACACCTTC	CASTRGINYGYTF
TRBV2	-	TRBD1	TRBJ2-7	TGTGCCAGCAGTGAAGGGACAGGGGGGCCCATCGAGCAGTACTTC	CASSEGTGGPIEQYF
TRBV30	-	-	TRBJ1-3	TGTGCCTGGGGCCCGGGAAACACCATATATTTT	CAWGPGNTIYF
TRBV6-4	-	TRBD2	TRBJ2-1	TGTGCCAGCAGGCAGGGCGGGAGGGTTAATGAGCAGTTCTTC	CASRQGGRVNEQFF
TRBV6-1	-	TRBD2	TRBJ2-7	TGTGCCAGCCCCCGGGGGGGGAACTCCTACGAGCAGTACTTC	CASPRGGNSYEQYF
TRBV10-3	-	-	TRBJ2-2	TGTGCCATCAGTGAGAACACCGGGGAGCTGTTTTTT	CAISENTGELFF
TRBV5-6	-	-	TRBJ2-5	TGTGCCAGCAGCTTGGGGCCAGTTGGTGGAGAGACCCAGTACTTC	CASSLGPVGGETQYF
TRBV2	-	-	TRBJ1-2	TGTGCCAGCAGTGAATTCGAGGGGCTAAATGGCTACACCTTC	CASSEFEGLNGYTF
TRBV28	-	-	TRBJ1-4	TGTGCCAGCTCCGAGACCGGTGAAAAACTGTTTTTT	CASSETGEKLFF
TRBV7-2	-	-	TRBJ2-3	TGTGCCAGCAGCTTAGAGGTTTGGGGCACAGATACGCAGTATTTT	CASSLEVWGTDTQYF
TRBV6-1	-	-	TRBJ1-1	TGTGCCAGCAGTGAAGCCGCAGAGAACACTGAAGCTTTCTTT	CASSEAAENTEAFF
TRBV18	-	-	TRBJ1-1	TGTGCCAGCCGAGGGGTTATCAGCACTGAAGCTTTCTTT	CASRGVISTEAFF
TRBV30	-	TRBD2	TRBJ2-7	TGTGCCTGGAGTCCTCGACTAGCCAACGAGCAGTACTTC	CAWSPRLANEQYF
TRBV30	-	-	TRBJ1-1	TGTGCCTGGAGTTCGGGGGCGTACACTGAAGCTTTCTTT	CAWSSGAYTEAFF
TRBV5-3	-	-	TRBJ2-7	TGTGCCAGAAGTCTGCTAGCGACCATTTCCTACGAGCAGTACTTC	CARSLLATISYEQYF
TRBV5-4	once	TRBD1	TRBJ2-7	TGTGCCAGCAGCGGACGGACAGGCCCTTCCTACGAGCAGTACTTC	CASSGRTGPSYEQYF
TRBV7-3	-	TRBD2	TRBJ2-3	TGTGCCAGCAGCTTAACCGGGACTAGCGGGGCCGCAGATACGCAGTATTTT	CASSLTGTSGAADTQYF
TRBV6-1	-	TRBD1	TRBJ1-6	TGTGCCAGCAGTGGGACAGGCCTTTATAATTCACCCCTCCACTTT	CASSGTGLYNSPLHF
TRBV9	-	-	TRBJ1-2	TGTGCCAGCAGCGCCGGTGTGGGCTATGGCTACACCTTC	CASSAGVGYGYTF
TRBV15	-	TRBD1	TRBJ1-2	TGTGCCACCAGCGGTGACAGGGGGATTGGTTCCTACACCTTC	CATSGDRGIGSYTF
TRBV4-1	-	TRBD1	TRBJ2-7	TGCGCCAGCAGCAACAGCCGGGACAGGGAGAAAAACGAGCAGTACTTC	CASSNSRDREKNEQYF
TRBV6-5	-	-	TRBJ1-4	TGTGCCAGCAGCCCGGGGGGGGCACATGAAAAACTGTTTTTT	CASSPGGAHEKLFF
TRBV5-6	once	TRBD1	TRBJ1-2	TGTGCCAGCAGGCGCTTACAGGGGTTCTATGGCTACACCTTC	CASRRLQGFYGYTF